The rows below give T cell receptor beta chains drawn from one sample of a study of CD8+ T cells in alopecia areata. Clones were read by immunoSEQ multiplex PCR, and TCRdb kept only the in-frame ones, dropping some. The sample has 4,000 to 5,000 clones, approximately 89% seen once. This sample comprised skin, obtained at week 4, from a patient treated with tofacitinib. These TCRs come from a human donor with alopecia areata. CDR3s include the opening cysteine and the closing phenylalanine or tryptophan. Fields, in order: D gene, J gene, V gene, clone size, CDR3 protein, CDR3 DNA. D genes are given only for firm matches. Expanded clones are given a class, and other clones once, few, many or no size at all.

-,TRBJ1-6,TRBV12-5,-,CASGLVNSPLHF,TGTGCTAGTGGTTTGGTCAATTCACCCCTCCACTTT
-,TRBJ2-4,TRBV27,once,CASRGELAKNIQYF,TGTGCCAGCAGAGGCGAGCTAGCCAAAAACATTCAGTACTTC
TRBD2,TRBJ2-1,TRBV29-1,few,CSVEGTSGPLYNEQFF,TGCAGCGTGGAGGGGACTAGCGGGCCCCTATACAATGAGCAGTTCTTC
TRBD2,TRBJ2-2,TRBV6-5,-,CASRPRGGSGGELFF,TGTGCCAGCAGACCCCGCGGGGGTAGTGGCGGGGAGCTGTTTTTT
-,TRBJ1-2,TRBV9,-,CASSALPVEPNYGYTF,TGTGCCAGCAGCGCTCTGCCGGTGGAGCCAAACTATGGCTACACCTTC
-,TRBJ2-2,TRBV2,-,CATMDRGNTGELFF,TGTGCCACTATGGATAGGGGGAACACCGGGGAGCTGTTTTTT
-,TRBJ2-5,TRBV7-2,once,CASSDGRKMQETQYF,TGTGCCAGCTCTGACGGCAGAAAAATGCAAGAGACCCAGTACTTC
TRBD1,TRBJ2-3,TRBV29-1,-,CSARQGSTDTQYF,TGCAGCGCAAGACAGGGGAGCACAGATACGCAGTATTTT
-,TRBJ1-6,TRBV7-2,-,CASRGRVGYSYNSPLHF,TGTGCCAGCAGGGGGCGTGTGGGTTATTCCTATAATTCACCCCTCCACTTT
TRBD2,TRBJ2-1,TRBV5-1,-,CASSPGGNEQFF,TGCGCCAGCAGCCCGGGGGGCAATGAGCAGTTCTTC